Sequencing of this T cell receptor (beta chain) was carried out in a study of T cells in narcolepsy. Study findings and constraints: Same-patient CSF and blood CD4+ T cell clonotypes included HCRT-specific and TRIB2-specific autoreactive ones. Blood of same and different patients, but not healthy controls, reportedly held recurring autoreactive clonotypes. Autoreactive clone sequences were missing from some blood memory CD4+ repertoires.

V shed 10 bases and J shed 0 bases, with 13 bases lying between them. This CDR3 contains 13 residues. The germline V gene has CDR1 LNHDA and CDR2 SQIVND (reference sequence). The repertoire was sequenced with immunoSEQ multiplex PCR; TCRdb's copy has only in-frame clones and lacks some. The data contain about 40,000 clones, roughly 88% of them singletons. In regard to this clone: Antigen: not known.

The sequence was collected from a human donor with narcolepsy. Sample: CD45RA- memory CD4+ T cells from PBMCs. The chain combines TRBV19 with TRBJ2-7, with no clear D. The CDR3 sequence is CATSGPNSYEQYF. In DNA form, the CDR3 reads TGTGCCACCTCCGGACCGAACTCCTACGAGCAGTACTTC.